A single sample gave rise to the 9 T cell receptor beta chains below, sequenced in a study of T cell repertoires in cytomegalovirus infection. Their specific antigens are unknown. Via MiXCR, TCRdb re-called the reads, giving one row per CDR3 protein. This table holds 86,000 or so distinct CDR3 sequences, roughly a quarter found once. The source was CD8+ T cells from cultured PBMCs, collected from culture after CMV antigen stimulation. The source is a human donor in good health (CMV status not recorded). Some clones in this sample may be carry-over from other donors' samples.

This clonotype was seen many times. V and J are TRBV7-9 and TRBJ1-4; 8 positions match TRBD1. With 6 bases clipped from V and 8 bases from J, the junction kept 11 bases outside the gene matches. The CDR3 is made up of 15 amino acids. The germline V gene encodes CDR1 SEHNR and CDR2 FQNEAQ (reference sequence). As DNA, the CDR3 is TGTGCCAGCAGTCAAACGCAGGGGGCGGAGGAAAAACTGTTTTTT. Translation: CASSQTQGAEEKLFF.

The V and J genes are TRBV27 and TRBJ2-7; D is uncertain. The germline V gene encodes CDR1 MNHEY and CDR2 SMNVEV (reference sequence). CDR3 length: 12 amino acids. Trimming removed 4 bases from V and 5 bases from J, with 9 bases in between. CDR3 coding DNA: TGTGCCAGCAGTTCCCCCCTCAACGAGCAGTACTTC. This translates into CASSSPLNEQYF.

This clonotype has ten or more counts. This chain links TRBV5-6 with TRBJ2-5; no reliable D call. The CDR3 runs to 11 residues. Looked up from germline, CDR1 is SGHDT and CDR2 is YYEEEE. Trimming removed 2 bases from V and 5 bases from J, with 4 bases in between. The CDR3 DNA follows: TGTGCCAGCAGCTTTACCGAGACCCAGTACTTC. It yields the protein CASSFTETQYF.

This clonotype came up many times. This chain connects TRBV7-9 to TRBJ2-2; D is unclear. Trimming removed 6 bases at V and 3 bases at J, with 14 bases between. CDR3 size: 15 residues. Germline values: CDR1 SEHNR, CDR2 FQNEAQ (reference sequence). The CDR3 sequence is CASSRESEDTGELFF. DNA of the CDR3: TGTGCCAGCAGTCGAGAATCCGAGGACACCGGGGAGCTGTTTTTT. Filled out from reference TRBV7-9 and TRBJ2-2, the complete variable domain reads DTGVSQNPRHKITKRGQNVTFRCDPISEHNRLYWYRQTLGQGPEFLTYFQNEAQLEKSRLLSDRFSAERPKGSFSTLEIQRTEQGDSAMYLCASSRESEDTGELFFGEGSRLTVL.

The table lists this clonotype with a few counts. The chain joins TRBV4-3 to TRBJ2-3, with 9 positions matching TRBD2. V shed 1 base, J shed 0 bases, and the junction held 5 bases outside the gene matches. CDR3 length: 17 residues. CDR1 is LGHNA, CDR2 YSLEER, per germline. CDR3 sequence: CASSQGSSGESTDTQYF. The CDR3 coding sequence is TGCGCCAGCAGCCAAGGGTCTAGCGGGGAAAGCACAGATACGCAGTATTTT.

This clonotype was detected once. The chain employs TRBV5-6 and TRBJ2-7, with a weak D call TRBD1 (5 bases). Germline V gene lookup returns CDR1 SGHDT and CDR2 YYEEEE. There are 12 residues in the CDR3. V was clipped by 2 bases and J by 5 bases, with 8 bases between them. The CDR3 region has the DNA TGTGCCAGCAGCTTAGGGGTAGACGAGCAGTACTTC. Protein product: CASSLGVDEQYF.

V and J are TRBV28 and TRBJ2-5; maybe TRBD1 (5 bases). CDR1 is MDHEN, CDR2 SYDVKM, per germline. CDR3 size: 14 residues. Trimming shortened V by 3 bases and J by 5 bases, and 13 bases separated the two germline ends. The CDR3 region has the DNA TGTGCCAGCAGTTTTAAGGACAAAGGGGAGACCCAGTACTTC. This sequence encodes CASSFKDKGETQYF. Based on the CDR3 plus reference TRBV28 and TRBJ2-5, the full variable domain is DVKVTQSSRYLVKRTGEKVFLECVQDMDHENMFWYRQDPGLGLRLIYFSYDVKMKEKGDIPEGYSVSREKKERFSLILESASTNQTSMYLCASSFKDKGETQYFGPGTRLLVL.

This clonotype occurred many times. The CDR3 region has the DNA TGTGCCAGCAGCTTGAGGGTGGCGGGGCGGGGCGATACGCAGTATTTT. This gives the protein CASSLRVAGRGDTQYF. This chain connects TRBV7-2 to TRBJ2-3, with a possible D match to TRBD2 (6 bases). CDR3 length equals 16 residues. Germline CDR1 SGHTA, CDR2 FQGNSA. With 3 bases removed from V and 6 bases from J, the gap between germline ends came to 19 bases. The full variable domain, its missing parts supplied by reference TRBV7-2 and TRBJ2-3, is GAGVSQSPSNKVTEKGKDVELRCDPISGHTALYWYRQSLGQGLEFLIYFQGNSAPDKSGLPSDRFSAERTGGSVSTLTIQRTQQEDSAVYLCASSLRVAGRGDTQYFGPGTRLTVL.

This clonotype was observed many times. The rearrangement uses TRBV28 and TRBJ1-4; D ambiguous. Germline values: CDR1 MDHEN, CDR2 SYDVKM. Trimming left V 6 bases short and J 4 bases short, with 3 bases between. The CDR3 is 11 amino acids. The DNA of the CDR3 is TGTGCCAGCAGCTTTAATGAAAAACTGTTTTTT. This encodes CASSFNEKLFF.